The 26 T cell receptor beta chains in this list originate from one sample, sequenced in a study of vaccination effects on CD4 cells after COVID-19 (dated 2022 in TCRdb). In the ViraFEST assay, PBMC were stimulated with viral peptide pools, and antigen-specific CD4+ T cell clonotypes were then identified by expansion using TCR sequencing. After around 11 days of culture, CD4+ T cells were isolated with the EasySep CD4+ T cell isolation kit. PCR-confirmed SARS-CoV-2 infection had occurred in convalescent patients between March and December 2020, before the Alpha, Beta and Delta variants emerged in the United States. These receptors' antigens are unknown. The library was generated by the immunoSEQ multiplex PCR assay. Imported from immuneACCESS, the table was reduced by TCRdb to in-frame sequences with V and J called. These copies leave out some clones; in studies compared against another copy, an unresolved V gene accounts for under half, and the cause of the remainder is not known. This sample gives roughly 70,000 clones in total; around 70% of them show up just once. Jointly, the top ten make up about 5% of the sample.

The sample was CD4+ T cells from PBMCs cultured with HIV peptides, taken before COVID-19 vaccination. The cell subset or site label on this specimen signifies: HIV-1 Nef peptide pool negative control/reference culture. These receptors were collected from a human donor who had a prior SARS-CoV-2 infection.

The genes are TRBV4-1 and TRBJ1-4; D gene unclear. CDR1 is MGHRA and CDR2 is YSYEKL in the germline V gene. Trimming took off 3 bases at V and 4 bases at J, with 9 bases between the two ends. CDR3 length: 14 amino acids. CDR3: CASSQVQINEKLFF. Written as DNA, the CDR3 is TGCGCCAGCAGCCAGGTGCAGATTAATGAAAAACTGTTTTTT.

The CDR3 sequence is CASSSTYGLAGFSTDTQYF. The CDR3 region has the DNA TGTGCCAGCAGTTCCACCTATGGGCTAGCGGGATTTAGCACAGATACGCAGTATTTT. The rearrangement joins TRBV27 to TRBJ2-3; 9 positions match TRBD2. J was trimmed by 0 bases and V by 4 bases; bases with no gene match: 14. Germline lookup yields CDR1 MNHEY and CDR2 SMNVEV (reference sequence). The CDR3 contains 19 residues.

DNA of the CDR3: TGTGCCAGCAGCAAAGGCGAAGGCGAAGTTGACCGCGGGACTAGCGGGAGGGCGTTCTACGAGCAGTACTTC. This translates into CASSKGEGEVDRGTSGRAFYEQYF. V and J are TRBV21-1 and TRBJ2-7; the table's D call TRBD2 went unverified against the DNA. TRBV21-1 is tagged as a pseudogene. This CDR3 has 24 residues.

The rearrangement uses TRBV9 and TRBJ2-1, with 7 bases identical to TRBD2. The germline gives CDR1 SGDLS, CDR2 YYNGEE. V gave up 0 bases and J gave up 3 bases; unmatched junction bases: 3. The CDR3 has 15 amino acids. In DNA form, the CDR3 reads TGTGCCAGCAGCGTAGGGCTAGCGGACTACAATGAGCAGTTCTTC. Translation: CASSVGLADYNEQFF.

This clone was detected only once. The chain recombines TRBV7-3 with TRBJ2-2; TRBD1 agrees at 9 bases. The CDR3 is made up of 15 amino acids. The germline CDR1 and CDR2 sequences are SGHTA and FQGTGA. The V segment lost 5 bases and the J segment 0 bases; nucleotides outside the gene matches: 1. CDR3 amino acids: CASSTGGANTGELFF. The CDR3 nucleotides are TGTGCCAGCAGCACAGGGGGCGCGAACACCGGGGAGCTGTTTTTT.

V is TRBV7-2 and J is TRBJ2-7; 7 nucleotides align to TRBD1. Losses at the gene ends were 0 bases for V and 0 bases for J; bases not matched to a gene: 5. Germline V gene lookup returns CDR1 SGHTA and CDR2 FQGNSA. The length of the CDR3 is 16 residues. The CDR3 loop reads CASSLAGQVASYEQYF. The DNA of the CDR3 is TGTGCCAGCAGCTTAGCCGGACAGGTCGCCTCCTACGAGCAGTACTTC.

This clone was observed a few times. The chain combines TRBV13 with TRBJ1-2, with D unresolved. The V end lost 5 bases, the J end lost 0 bases, and 10 bases lay between the germline ends. In germline, CDR1 is PRHDT, CDR2 FYEKMQ (reference sequence). The CDR3 has 14 residues. The CDR3 region is CASSRLLSNYGYTF. CDR3 bases: TGTGCCAGCAGCCGACTGCTGTCTAACTATGGCTACACCTTC. Full variable domain (rest looked up from reference TRBV13 and TRBJ1-2): AAGVIQSPRHLIKEKRETATLKCYPIPRHDTVYWYQQGPGQDPQFLISFYEKMQSDKGSIPDRFSAQQFSDYHSELNMSSLELGDSALYFCASSRLLSNYGYTFGSGTRLTVV.

The rearrangement links TRBV20-1 to TRBJ1-5, with 10 bases that match TRBD1. The V and J ends lost 4 bases and 7 bases, in that order; junction bases with no gene match: 7. The CDR3 has 14 residues. Germline lookup yields CDR1 DFQATT and CDR2 SNEGSKA (reference sequence). The CDR3 region is CSATDRGRGQPQHF. The CDR3 nucleotides read TGCAGTGCTACTGACAGGGGGCGCGGGCAGCCCCAGCATTTT.

This chain uses TRBV11-3 with TRBJ2-1; D tentatively reads TRBD1 or TRBD2 (5 bases each). Looked up from germline, CDR1 is SGHNT and CDR2 is YENEEA. The length of the CDR3 is 16 residues. V lost 7 bases and J 4 bases, leaving 20 bases between the germline ends. CDR3 DNA: TGTGCCAGCACCCCAAGGGGTAGCGACCCGTACAATGAGCAGTTCTTC. It is translated as CASTPRGSDPYNEQFF.

J is TRBJ2-1 and V is TRBV12-5, with 11 bases that match TRBD2. Germline V CDR1 and CDR2: LGHNT, FRNRAP. The junction had 5 bases not matched to a gene; V was cut back by 1 base and J by 3 bases. The CDR3 length is 17 residues. Here the CDR3 DNA reads TGTGCTAGTGGTTTGGGTCGACTAGCGGGGAACTACAATGAGCAGTTCTTC. Its translation: CASGLGRLAGNYNEQFF.

This clone was detected only once. V usage is TRBV29-1 and J usage is TRBJ1-3; TRBD1 aligns across 7 bases. This CDR3 contains 14 residues. Trimming removed 4 bases from V and 8 bases from J; junction bases left unmatched: 11. Germline V gives CDR1 SQVTM, CDR2 ANQGSEA. The CDR3 loop reads CSVAPRGTGDTIYF. The DNA for the CDR3 is TGCAGCGTTGCTCCTAGGGGTACAGGGGACACCATATATTTT.

The rearrangement links TRBV20-1 to TRBJ2-2; tentatively, D is TRBD1 (5 bases). This CDR3 spans 15 amino acids. Trimming took off 3 bases at V and 3 bases at J, with 14 bases between the two ends. Germline CDR1 DFQATT, CDR2 SNEGSKA (reference sequence). The CDR3 sequence: CSASGAIQDTGELFF. CDR3 nucleotide sequence: TGCAGTGCTAGTGGGGCCATCCAGGACACCGGGGAGCTGTTTTTT.

V and J are TRBV4-3 and TRBJ2-7; D is perhaps TRBD1 (6 bases). The CDR3 extends over 15 amino acids. Germline lookup yields CDR1 LGHNA and CDR2 YSLEER. V lost 6 bases and J lost 5, with 20 bases in between. The CDR3 bases are TGCGCCAGCAGTCCTCAACCGACAGGTACCCACGAGCAGTACTTC. This sequence encodes CASSPQPTGTHEQYF.

V usage is TRBV7-3 and J usage is TRBJ2-3, with 7 bases matching TRBD2. In germline, CDR1 is SGHTA, CDR2 FQGTGA. This CDR3 comprises 13 residues. Trimming took 0 bases from V and 7 from J; bases not matched to a gene: 1. CDR3 sequence: CASSLTGTNTQYF. Written as DNA, the CDR3 is TGTGCCAGCAGCTTAACCGGGACTAATACGCAGTATTTT. Variable domain in full (rest from reference TRBV7-3 and TRBJ2-3): GAGVSQTPSNKVTEKGKYVELRCDPISGHTALYWYRQSLGQGPEFLIYFQGTGAADDSGLPNDRFFAVRPEGSVSTLKIQRTERGDSAVYLCASSLTGTNTQYFGPGTRLTVL.

This clone has only a few counts. CDR3 residues: CASSLVPTGEQYF. The CDR3 nucleotides are TGTGCCAGCAGCTTAGTCCCCACGGGAGAGCAGTACTTC. The chain combines TRBV13 with TRBJ2-7, with a possible D match to TRBD2 (5 bases). With 1 base removed from V and 7 bases from J, the gap between germline ends came to 11 bases. This CDR3 region has 13 residues. Germline V lookup: CDR1 PRHDT, CDR2 FYEKMQ (reference sequence).

V usage is TRBV19 and J usage is TRBJ1-1; D not resolved. The germline gives CDR1 LNHDA, CDR2 SQIVND (reference sequence). V was trimmed by 2 bases and J by 6 bases, leaving 10 bases between them. The CDR3 extends over 13 amino acids. As DNA, the CDR3 is TGTGCCAGTAGTATACTGTACGGGCCTGAAGCTTTCTTT. This sequence encodes CASSILYGPEAFF.

The genes are TRBV5-1 and TRBJ1-4; TRBD1 agrees at 7 bases. Looked up from germline, CDR1 is SGHRS and CDR2 is YFSETQ. Trimming removed 7 bases from V and 6 bases from J; junction bases left unmatched: 9. This CDR3 has 14 amino acids. The CDR3 here is CASSAGTDDEKLFF. CDR3 nucleotides: TGCGCCAGCTCGGCCGGGACAGACGATGAAAAACTGTTTTTT.

This chain connects TRBV20-1 to TRBJ2-5; D not certain. Looked up from germline, CDR1 is DFQATT and CDR2 is SNEGSKA (reference sequence). The CDR3 runs to 12 residues. The V end was cut by 3 bases, the J end by 5 bases, with 10 bases between. The CDR3 DNA is TGCAGTGCTAGTTTCCATGCGGAGACCCAGTACTTC. Encoded protein: CSASFHAETQYF.

This clone was recorded a few times. As DNA, the CDR3 is TGTGCCAGTAGTATCCAGATGAGAACTGAAGCTTTCTTT. It is translated as CASSIQMRTEAFF. V gene TRBV19 combines with J gene TRBJ1-1, with no clear D. CDR3 length: 13 amino acids. The germline gives CDR1 LNHDA, CDR2 SQIVND (reference sequence). V lost 3 bases and J 5 bases, leaving 10 bases between the germline ends.

This clone was seen a few times. The chain joins TRBV29-1 to TRBJ2-1; 9 bases are shared with TRBD2. Germline trimming cut 4 bases from V and 4 bases from J; bases unmatched to any gene: 2. The germline V gene has CDR1 SQVTM and CDR2 ANQGSEA. The CDR3 is 13 amino acids. The DNA for the CDR3 is TGCAGCGTTGCGACTAGCGGTTACAATGAGCAGTTCTTC. Its protein product is CSVATSGYNEQFF.

The rearrangement uses TRBV30 and TRBJ1-5, with D possibly matching TRBD1 (6 bases). There are 13 residues in the CDR3. V gave up 3 bases and J gave up 4 bases, with 10 bases separating them. CDR1 and CDR2 from the germline V gene are GTSNPN and SVGIG (reference sequence). The CDR3 spells CAWSGQINQPQHF. The CDR3 nucleotides read TGTGCCTGGAGCGGACAGATTAATCAGCCCCAGCATTTT.

The chain links TRBV9 to TRBJ2-5; 10 bases are a match to TRBD1. From germline, CDR1 is SGDLS and CDR2 YYNGEE. The CDR3 totals 15 residues. Trimming removed 3 bases from V and 2 bases from J; junction bases left unmatched: 4. This CDR3 is CASSAGTGAQETQYF. CDR3 DNA sequence: TGTGCCAGCAGCGCCGGGACAGGGGCTCAAGAGACCCAGTACTTC.

The gene calls are TRBV5-1 and TRBJ2-2; D gene ambiguous. Germline values: CDR1 SGHRS, CDR2 YFSETQ. Trimming stripped 4 bases from V and 1 base from J, with 11 bases between. The CDR3 is made up of 15 amino acids. The CDR3, as DNA: TGCGCCAGCAGCGAGGCGGCACAGAACACCGGGGAGCTGTTTTTT. Translation gives CASSEAAQNTGELFF.

This chain links TRBV4-2 with TRBJ2-2; no definite D call. Looked up from germline, CDR1 is LGHNA and CDR2 is YNFKEQ. The CDR3 contains 15 residues. V gave up 0 bases and J gave up 7 bases, with 12 bases separating them. CDR3: CASSQEQLRDGELFF. The CDR3 DNA sequence: TGTGCCAGCAGCCAAGAACAACTCCGAGACGGGGAGCTGTTTTTT.

The chain employs TRBV15 and TRBJ2-3; 10 positions match TRBD2. Looked up from germline, CDR1 is LNHNV and CDR2 is YYDKDF (reference sequence). The CDR3 sequence is 17 residues long. V shed 0 bases and J 4 bases; nucleotides not matched to a gene: 7. CDR3 sequence: CATSRDMSSGGSDTQYF. DNA for the CDR3: TGTGCCACCAGCAGAGATATGTCTAGCGGGGGTTCAGATACGCAGTATTTT.

This chain connects TRBV11-2 to TRBJ2-3, with D perhaps TRBD1 or TRBD2 (5 bases each). This CDR3 is 16 amino acids long. V was shortened by 5 bases and J by 0 bases, with 15 bases between the two germline ends. CDR1 and CDR2 (germline): SGHAT, FQNNGV. In DNA, the CDR3 is TGTGCCAGCAGCCTGGGACGGCGAACTAGCACAGATACGCAGTATTTT. This gives the protein CASSLGRRTSTDTQYF.